These T cell receptor beta chains were read from a single sample in a study of cytomegalovirus exposure and HLA in healthy donors. Method: immunoSEQ multiplex PCR; TCRdb's copy keeps in-frame clones and lacks some. The profile covers approximately 300,000 clones, with more than 80% appearing a single time and around 0.8% taken by the ten largest. Sequenced input: PBMCs. These receptors were collected from a young woman in good health and CMV-seronegative. Each CDR3 is given with its conserved first and last residue. Fields, in order: CDR3 protein, CDR3 DNA, D gene, J gene, V gene, clone size. D genes are given only for firm matches. The listing skips clone size in some rows; elsewhere it reads once, few, many or a size class.

CDR3 protein: CATSWASGTDTQYF; CDR3 DNA: TGTGCCACCAGCTGGGCTAGCGGCACAGATACGCAGTATTTT; D gene: -; J gene: TRBJ2-3; V gene: TRBV15; clone size: -
CDR3 protein: CAWSVKQSQGYGYTF; CDR3 DNA: TGTGCCTGGAGTGTTAAACAGAGCCAGGGCTATGGCTACACCTTC; D gene: -; J gene: TRBJ1-2; V gene: TRBV30; clone size: -
CDR3 protein: CASSPWADTGELFF; CDR3 DNA: TGTGCCAGCTCACCCTGGGCAGACACCGGGGAGCTGTTTTTT; D gene: -; J gene: TRBJ2-2; V gene: TRBV18; clone size: -
CDR3 protein: CASSVSFKSGSEQFF; CDR3 DNA: TGTGCCAGCAGCGTCTCCTTCAAATCCGGTTCTGAGCAGTTCTTC; D gene: -; J gene: TRBJ2-1; V gene: TRBV9; clone size: -
CDR3 protein: CASSFSGAGAYGYTF; CDR3 DNA: TGCGCCAGCAGCTTCTCCGGCGCAGGGGCCTATGGCTACACCTTC; D gene: -; J gene: TRBJ1-2; V gene: TRBV5-1; clone size: -
CDR3 protein: CASTDLQGGTEAFF; CDR3 DNA: TGTGCCAGCACAGACCTACAGGGTGGCACTGAAGCTTTCTTT; D gene: -; J gene: TRBJ1-1; V gene: TRBV6-1; clone size: few
CDR3 protein: CASSALAGAYNEQFF; CDR3 DNA: TGTGCCAGCAGCGCCCTAGCGGGAGCCTACAATGAGCAGTTCTTC; D gene: TRBD2; J gene: TRBJ2-1; V gene: TRBV9; clone size: -
CDR3 protein: CASSLGLGTRRGYTF; CDR3 DNA: TGTGCCAGCAGTTTAGGGTTGGGGACACGACGAGGCTACACCTTC; D gene: -; J gene: TRBJ1-2; V gene: TRBV28; clone size: few
CDR3 protein: CATFTDTQYF; CDR3 DNA: TGTGCCACCTTCACAGATACGCAGTATTTT; D gene: -; J gene: TRBJ2-3; V gene: TRBV19; clone size: -
CDR3 protein: CASSRWAPTGYTF; CDR3 DNA: TGTGCCAGTAGCCGTTGGGCACCTACTGGCTACACCTTC; D gene: -; J gene: TRBJ1-2; V gene: TRBV19; clone size: -
CDR3 protein: CASSDADSPYEQYF; CDR3 DNA: TGTGCCAGCAGCGACGCGGACAGCCCCTACGAGCAGTACTTC; D gene: -; J gene: TRBJ2-7; V gene: TRBV5-5; clone size: -
CDR3 protein: CASSQTQGLTGELFF; CDR3 DNA: TGCGCCAGCAGCCAAACTCAGGGGCTCACCGGGGAGCTGTTTTTT; D gene: -; J gene: TRBJ2-2; V gene: TRBV4-3; clone size: -
CDR3 protein: CATSRDLGAQYF; CDR3 DNA: TGTGCCACCAGCAGAGATCTCGGGGCCCAGTACTTC; D gene: -; J gene: TRBJ2-5; V gene: TRBV15; clone size: -
CDR3 protein: CASSYLGGLTDTQYF; CDR3 DNA: TGTGCCAGCAGTTACTTGGGGGGACTGACAGATACGCAGTATTTT; D gene: -; J gene: TRBJ2-3; V gene: TRBV6-6; clone size: -
CDR3 protein: CASSYSRGMGGYTF; CDR3 DNA: TGTGCCAGCAGTTACTCGAGGGGGATGGGTGGCTACACCTTC; D gene: -; J gene: TRBJ1-2; V gene: TRBV6-5; clone size: few
CDR3 protein: CQISGQETQYF; CDR3 DNA: TGCCAAATTAGCGGCCAAGAGACCCAGTACTTC; D gene: -; J gene: TRBJ2-5; V gene: TRBV20-1; clone size: -
CDR3 protein: CASSQDFGGSNQPQHF; CDR3 DNA: TGTGCCAGCAGCCAAGATTTTGGGGGGTCGAATCAGCCCCAGCATTTT; D gene: -; J gene: TRBJ1-5; V gene: TRBV4-2; clone size: -
CDR3 protein: CAWSVGSPNYGYTF; CDR3 DNA: TGTGCCTGGAGTGTGGGCAGCCCTAACTATGGCTACACCTTC; D gene: -; J gene: TRBJ1-2; V gene: TRBV30; clone size: -
CDR3 protein: CASSSFSIPSYEQYF; CDR3 DNA: TGTGCCAGCAGTTCGTTTAGCATTCCCTCCTACGAGCAGTACTTC; D gene: -; J gene: TRBJ2-7; V gene: TRBV28; clone size: -
CDR3 protein: CASAWGGGTEAFF; CDR3 DNA: TGTGCCAGCGCCTGGGGGGGAGGGACTGAAGCTTTCTTT; D gene: -; J gene: TRBJ1-1; V gene: TRBV6-6; clone size: -
CDR3 protein: CASSLVSSPPFGELFF; CDR3 DNA: TGTGCCAGCAGCTTAGTGTCCTCCCCCCCCTTCGGGGAGCTGTTTTTT; D gene: -; J gene: TRBJ2-2; V gene: TRBV11-2; clone size: -
CDR3 protein: CASSFGAPEQYF; CDR3 DNA: TGTGCCAGCAGCTTTGGGGCCCCCGAGCAGTACTTC; D gene: -; J gene: TRBJ2-7; V gene: TRBV7-2; clone size: -
CDR3 protein: CASSAPEERGHEQYF; CDR3 DNA: TGTGCCAGCAGCGCCCCCGAAGAGCGGGGACACGAGCAGTACTTC; D gene: TRBD2; J gene: TRBJ2-7; V gene: TRBV11-2; clone size: once
CDR3 protein: CASTGQEDTGELFF; CDR3 DNA: TGTGCCAGTACCGGACAGGAGGACACCGGGGAGCTGTTTTTT; D gene: TRBD1; J gene: TRBJ2-2; V gene: TRBV9; clone size: -
CDR3 protein: CSVDLQSTGELFF; CDR3 DNA: TGCAGCGTTGACCTACAGAGCACCGGGGAGCTGTTTTTT; D gene: -; J gene: TRBJ2-2; V gene: TRBV29-1; clone size: -
CDR3 protein: CASSQDPVAGGVSSYNEQFF; CDR3 DNA: TGCGCCAGCAGCCAAGACCCGGTAGCGGGAGGGGTAAGCTCCTACAATGAGCAGTTCTTC; D gene: TRBD2; J gene: TRBJ2-1; V gene: TRBV4-3; clone size: once
CDR3 protein: CASSQNDQPQHF; CDR3 DNA: TGTGCCAGCAGTCAGAACGATCAGCCCCAGCATTTT; D gene: -; J gene: TRBJ1-5; V gene: TRBV6-5; clone size: -
CDR3 protein: CASSQEIRPGLDLSDTQYF; CDR3 DNA: TGTGCCAGCAGCCAAGAAATTAGGCCGGGACTAGACTTGTCAGATACGCAGTATTTT; D gene: TRBD2; J gene: TRBJ2-3; V gene: TRBV4-2; clone size: -
CDR3 protein: CASKGRTRPSYEQYF; CDR3 DNA: TGCGCCAGCAAGGGAAGGACACGACCCTCCTACGAGCAGTACTTC; D gene: -; J gene: TRBJ2-7; V gene: TRBV10-1; clone size: -